These T cell receptor beta chains were read from a single sample in a study of chemoradiotherapy in HPV16-positive cancers. Assay: immunoSEQ multiplex PCR; the TCRdb copy retains only in-frame clones and omits some. Of approximately 13,000 clones in the sample, about four fifths are singletons; the top ten hold roughly 10%. The specimen was collected from a patient who underwent chemoradiotherapy. The receptors stem from a human donor with HPV-associated anogenital cancer. CDR3s include the opening cysteine and the closing phenylalanine or tryptophan. The order of the fields is CDR3 protein, CDR3 DNA, D gene, CDR3 length, J gene, clone size, V gene. A D gene is named only where the DNA matches it firmly. The listing skips clone size in some rows; elsewhere it reads once, few, many or a size class.

CASSQPGQIYEQYF	TGTGCCAGCAGCCAACCGGGACAGATTTACGAGCAGTACTTC	TRBD1	14	TRBJ2-7	-	TRBV7-9
CASSYRDNSYNEQFF	TGTGCCAGCAGCTACCGGGACAACTCCTACAATGAGCAGTTCTTC	-	15	TRBJ2-1	-	TRBV5-6
CASGSVNEQFF	TGTGCCAGCGGATCAGTCAATGAGCAGTTCTTC	-	11	TRBJ2-1	-	TRBV27
CASSRPRDYQLTSTDTQYF	TGTGCCAGCAGCCGACCCCGGGACTACCAATTGACTAGCACAGATACGCAGTATTTT	TRBD2	19	TRBJ2-3	-	TRBV9
CASSQGDQGVEAFF	TGTGCCAGCAGCCAAGGGGACCAGGGGGTTGAAGCTTTCTTT	TRBD1	14	TRBJ1-1	-	TRBV4-2
CASSVDQSGNTIYF	TGTGCCAGCAGCGTAGATCAGTCAGGAAACACCATATATTTT	-	14	TRBJ1-3	-	TRBV9
CASSLVGREKDGYTF	TGTGCCAGCAGCTTAGTGGGCAGGGAGAAGGATGGCTACACCTTC	-	15	TRBJ1-2	-	TRBV7-2
CASRRNVGVQPQHF	TGTGCCAGCAGGAGAAACGTAGGGGTCCAGCCCCAGCATTTT	-	14	TRBJ1-5	few	TRBV7-8
CASTSYTEAFF	TGTGCCAGCACCAGCTACACTGAAGCTTTCTTT	-	11	TRBJ1-1	-	TRBV6-1
CASSLGGQGQYF	TGTGCCAGCAGCTTAGGGGGACAGGGGCAGTACTTC	TRBD1	12	TRBJ2-7	-	TRBV7-9
CASKPSGRGNEQFF	TGTGCCAGTAAACCTAGCGGGAGGGGGAATGAGCAGTTCTTC	TRBD2	14	TRBJ2-1	-	TRBV6-6
CASRRSGGDGYTF	TGTGCCAGTAGACGATCAGGGGGCGATGGCTACACCTTC	TRBD1	13	TRBJ1-2	once	TRBV19
CASSRKRDTSTDTQYF	TGTGCCAGCAGCCGTAAGCGGGACACTAGCACAGATACGCAGTATTTT	-	16	TRBJ2-3	-	TRBV7-9
CATAEGTVSTDTQYF	TGCGCCACAGCAGAGGGAACAGTTAGCACAGATACGCAGTATTTT	-	15	TRBJ2-3	once	TRBV5-1
CASSQDRRGHNEQFF	TGCGCCAGCAGCCAAGATCGCAGGGGACACAATGAGCAGTTCTTC	-	15	TRBJ2-1	-	TRBV4-1
CSVGLGGNEQFF	TGCAGCGTTGGTTTAGGTGGCAATGAGCAGTTCTTC	-	12	TRBJ2-1	-	TRBV29-1
CASSLATETQYF	TGTGCCAGCAGCTTAGCGACAGAGACCCAGTACTTC	-	12	TRBJ2-5	-	TRBV7-6
CASSYVRESTDTQYF	TGTGCCAGCAGTTACGTCAGGGAGAGCACAGATACGCAGTATTTT	-	15	TRBJ2-3	-	TRBV6-6
CASRSGQAYNQPQHF	TGCGCCAGCCGATCGGGACAGGCCTACAATCAGCCCCAGCATTTT	TRBD1	15	TRBJ1-5	-	TRBV10-2
CASSFWTSGEGTGELFF	TGTGCCAGCAGCTTCTGGACTAGCGGGGAGGGAACCGGGGAGCTGTTTTTT	TRBD2	17	TRBJ2-2	-	TRBV11-2